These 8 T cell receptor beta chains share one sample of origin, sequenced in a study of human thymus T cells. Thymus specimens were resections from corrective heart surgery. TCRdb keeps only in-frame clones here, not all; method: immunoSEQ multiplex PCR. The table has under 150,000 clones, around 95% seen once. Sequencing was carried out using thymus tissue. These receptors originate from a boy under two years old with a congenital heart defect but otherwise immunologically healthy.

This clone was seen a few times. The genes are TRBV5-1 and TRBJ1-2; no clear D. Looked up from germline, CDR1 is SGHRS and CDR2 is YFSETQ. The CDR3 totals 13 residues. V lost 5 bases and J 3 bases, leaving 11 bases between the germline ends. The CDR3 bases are TGCGCCAGCAGGTTGACAAGTGACTATGGCTACACCTTC. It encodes CASRLTSDYGYTF.

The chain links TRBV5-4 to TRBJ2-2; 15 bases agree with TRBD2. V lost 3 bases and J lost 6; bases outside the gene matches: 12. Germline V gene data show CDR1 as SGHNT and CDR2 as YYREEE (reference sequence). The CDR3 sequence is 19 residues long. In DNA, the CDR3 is TGTGCCAGCAGCTCAGGGACTAGCGGGGGGCGGAACTACGCCGGGGAGCTGTTTTTT. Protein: CASSSGTSGGRNYAGELFF. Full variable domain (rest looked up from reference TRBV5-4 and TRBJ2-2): ETGVTQSPTHLIKTRGQQVTLRCSSQSGHNTVSWYQQALGQGPQFIFQYYREEENGRGNFPPRFSGLQFPNYSSELNVNALELDDSALYLCASSSGTSGGRNYAGELFFGEGSRLTVL.

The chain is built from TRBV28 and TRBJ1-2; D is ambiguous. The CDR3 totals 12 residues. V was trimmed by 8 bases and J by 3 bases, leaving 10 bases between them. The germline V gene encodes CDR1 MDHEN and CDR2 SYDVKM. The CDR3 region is CASCGLYYGYTF. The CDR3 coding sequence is TGTGCCAGCTGTGGCCTTTACTATGGCTACACCTTC.

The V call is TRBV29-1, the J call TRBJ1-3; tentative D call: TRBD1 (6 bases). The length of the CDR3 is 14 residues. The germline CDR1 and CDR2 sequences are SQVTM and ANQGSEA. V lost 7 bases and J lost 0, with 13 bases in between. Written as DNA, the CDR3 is TGCAGCGGCCTCGGGACATTCTCTGGAAACACCATATATTTT. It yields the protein CSGLGTFSGNTIYF.

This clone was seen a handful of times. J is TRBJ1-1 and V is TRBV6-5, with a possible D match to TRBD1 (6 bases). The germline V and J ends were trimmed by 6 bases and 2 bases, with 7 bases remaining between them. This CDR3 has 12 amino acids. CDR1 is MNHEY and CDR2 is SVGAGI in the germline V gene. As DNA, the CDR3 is TGTGCCAGCAGACAGGGTAACACTGAAGCTTTCTTT. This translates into CASRQGNTEAFF.

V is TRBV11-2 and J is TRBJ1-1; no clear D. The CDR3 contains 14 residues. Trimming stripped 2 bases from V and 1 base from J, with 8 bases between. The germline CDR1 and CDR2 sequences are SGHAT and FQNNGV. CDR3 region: CASSLSGANTEAFF. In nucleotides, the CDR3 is TGTGCCAGCAGCTTATCGGGCGCGAACACTGAAGCTTTCTTT.

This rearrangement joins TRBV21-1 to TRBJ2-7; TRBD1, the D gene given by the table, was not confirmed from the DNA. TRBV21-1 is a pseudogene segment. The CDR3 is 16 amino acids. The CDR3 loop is CASSKRVRTGVDEQYF. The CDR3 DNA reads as TGTGCCAGCAGCAAACGTGTCAGGACAGGGGTGGACGAGCAGTACTTC.

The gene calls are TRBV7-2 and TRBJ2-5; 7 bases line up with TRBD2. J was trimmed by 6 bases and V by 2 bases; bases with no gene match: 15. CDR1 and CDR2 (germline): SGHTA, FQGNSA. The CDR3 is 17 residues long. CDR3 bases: TGTGCCAGCAGCTTATGGAACTGGGAGGGGCCGCTCAAGACCCAGTACTTC. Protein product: CASSLWNWEGPLKTQYF.